Sequencing of this TCR beta chain was carried out in a study of blood T cell repertoires in COVID-19. With V trimmed by 5 bases and J by 3 bases, 3 bases remained unmatched. There are 13 residues in the CDR3. Per germline, CDR1 SGHAT and CDR2 FQNNGV. Assay used: immunoSEQ multiplex PCR; TCRdb lists only in-frame clones, some missing. The data contain roughly 120,000 clones, roughly 72% of them singletons. The sample consisted of peripheral blood. This chain connects TRBV11-2 to TRBJ2-7, with 8 bases matching TRBD1. The receptor was derived from a man at least 80 years old with COVID-19, enrolled during active disease. This chain's CDR3 is CASSPGQGYEQYF. CDR3 in DNA: TGTGCCAGCAGCCCCGGACAGGGCTACGAGCAGTACTTC.